This entry concerns a single T cell receptor (beta chain). Its specificity is not known. The sample is drawn from a study of T cell responses to AZD1222 COVID-19 vaccine. Germline lookup yields CDR1 SQVTM and CDR2 ANQGSEA. The CDR3 covers 16 residues. Losses at the gene ends were 4 bases for V and 3 bases for J; bases not matched to a gene: 4. Whole-study results and caveats: Vaccination with two AZD1222 doses was followed by a rise in Spike-specific TCR breadth and depth. Donors were largely white British and mainly female; clonal diversity was possibly underestimated. Repertoire collection took place solely once the T cell response had peaked. A reported finding is that nearly half of spike-specific TCRs target unmutated variant regions.

Assay: immunoSEQ multiplex PCR; the TCRdb copy retains only in-frame clones and omits some. The sample has some 85,000 clones; 87% are singletons. The clonotype comes from an adult in good health. The material sequenced was peripheral blood, taken on day 0 of AZD1222 vaccination. This chain uses TRBV29-1 with TRBJ2-2; 14 nucleotides match TRBD2. In DNA, the CDR3 is TGCAGCGTTGGACTAGCGGGAGGGCGCGACACCGGGGAGCTGTTTTTT. Residues: CSVGLAGGRDTGELFF.